This is a list of T cell receptor beta chains from one sample in a study of blood T cell repertoires in COVID-19. TCRdb's copy holds only in-frame clones and misses some; the assay was immunoSEQ multiplex PCR. The sample includes 200,000 to 250,000 clones, 89% of them seen just once. Sequencing input: peripheral blood. These receptors all stem from a man aged 60 to 75 who had recovered from COVID-19. The CDR3 runs from the conserved cysteine through the conserved F or W. The D gene is left open where the match is weak. Size is omitted from some rows. Given values are once, few, many or a class for expanded clones.

clone_size j_call v_call d_call cdr3_aa cdr3_nt
. TRBJ2-2 TRBV6-5 TRBD2 CAAGKRGPTVELFF TGTGCCGCGGGGAAGCGGGGGCCTACCGTGGAGCTGTTTTTT
. TRBJ1-2 TRBV25-1 TRBD1 CASSITGTGGLPTYGYTF TGTGCCAGCAGTATAACCGGGACAGGGGGACTGCCTACCTATGGCTACACCTTC
. TRBJ2-5 TRBV7-2 TRBD2 CASSFPGGETQYF TGTGCCAGCAGCTTCCCGGGGGGGGAGACCCAGTACTTC
. TRBJ1-5 TRBV9 TRBD1 CASSVSAGQGQPQHF TGTGCCAGCAGCGTAAGTGCCGGACAGGGTCAGCCCCAGCATTTT
. TRBJ2-7 TRBV6-2/TRBV6-3 TRBD1 CASSPGGQGPYEQYF TGTGCCAGCAGCCCTGGGGGACAGGGCCCCTACGAGCAGTACTTC
. TRBJ2-1 TRBV7-9 . CASSRRDGRSNEQFF TGTGCCAGCAGTCGGAGGGACGGGAGATCCAATGAGCAGTTCTTC
. TRBJ1-5 TRBV19 TRBD1 CASTPGDRINQPQHF TGTGCCAGTACCCCCGGGGACAGGATCAATCAGCCCCAGCATTTT
. TRBJ2-3 TRBV30 TRBD2 CAWSPRGGRSDTQYF TGTGCCTGGAGCCCTCGGGGCGGGAGGTCGGATACGCAGTATTTT
. TRBJ1-5 TRBV27 . CASSLYSVVAAGQPQHF TGTGCCAGCAGTTTATACTCTGTTGTTGCGGCTGGACAGCCCCAGCATTTT
. TRBJ2-3 TRBV5-1 TRBD2 CASSLDGGVTDTQYF TGCGCCAGCAGCTTGGACGGGGGGGTCACAGATACGCAGTATTTT
. TRBJ1-5 TRBV7-9 . CASSSQDQPQHF TGTGCCAGCAGCTCTCAGGATCAGCCCCAGCATTTT
. TRBJ2-3 TRBV19 TRBD2 CASSTPGTSGRTDTQYF TGTGCCAGTAGTACTCCGGGGACTAGCGGGAGGACGGATACGCAGTATTTT
. TRBJ1-1 TRBV5-1 . CASSLQTGNTEAFF TGCGCCAGCAGCTTGCAGACAGGGAACACTGAAGCTTTCTTT
. TRBJ2-7 TRBV10-3 TRBD1 CAISQKDRGGSYEQYF TGTGCCATCAGTCAGAAAGACAGGGGGGGTTCCTACGAGCAGTACTTC
. TRBJ1-4 TRBV2 TRBD1 CASIRGPDEKLFF TGTGCCAGCATCAGGGGGCCGGATGAAAAACTGTTTTTT
. TRBJ1-1 TRBV2 . CASFDRNTEAFF TGTGCCAGCTTTGACAGGAACACTGAAGCTTTCTTT
. TRBJ1-2 TRBV5-1 . CASSLASRQGASFTLSNYGYTF TGCGCCAGCAGCTTGGCCTCGCGGCAAGGGGCCTCGTTCACCCTATCTAACTATGGCTACACCTTC
. TRBJ1-2 TRBV9 TRBD1 CASSASQDRVYGYTF TGTGCCAGCAGCGCCAGCCAGGACAGGGTTTATGGCTACACCTTC
. TRBJ2-5 TRBV3-1/TRBV3-2 TRBD2 CASSQDISGRAQETQYF TGTGCCAGCAGCCAAGATATTAGCGGGAGGGCCCAAGAGACCCAGTACTTC
. TRBJ1-4 TRBV7-2 . CASSLEPSTKLFF TGTGCCAGCAGCTTAGAGCCAAGCACAAAACTGTTTTTT
. TRBJ2-1 TRBV14 . CASSHGPSNEQFF TGTGCCAGCAGCCATGGGCCCTCAAATGAGCAGTTCTTC
. TRBJ2-1 TRBV28 TRBD1 CASSALKAWTGVDNEQFF TGTGCCAGCAGTGCCTTAAAAGCCTGGACAGGGGTGGACAATGAGCAGTTCTTC
. TRBJ1-5 TRBV5-5 . CASSLYPQGNQPQHF TGTGCCAGCAGCTTGTATCCACAGGGCAATCAGCCCCAGCATTTT
. TRBJ1-2 TRBV2 TRBD1 CAGFGQGPWGYTF TGTGCCGGTTTCGGACAGGGGCCGTGGGGCTACACCTTC
. TRBJ1-3 TRBV13 TRBD1 CASRRSGQLSGNTIYF TGTGCCAGCAGACGCTCGGGACAGCTCTCTGGAAACACCATATATTTT
once TRBJ2-1 TRBV11-2 TRBD2 CASSLDGTRLAGAGNEQFF TGTGCCAGCAGCTTAGATGGTACGCGACTAGCGGGGGCTGGGAATGAGCAGTTCTTC